This TCR beta chain was sequenced during a study of shared clonotypes between healthy human individuals. Overall study results and limits: Inspection by rarefaction showed sorted-subset sequencing to be incomplete despite large depth.

As defined, naive CD8 cells were CD45RO-negative and positively selected for CCR7, with terminally differentiated effector memory CD45RA+ cells excluded. Notes on this clone: Its antigen is still unknown.

Genomic DNA per cell subset filled all wells of several immunoSEQ plates. Produced via immunoSEQ multiplex PCR; TCRdb's table is partial and in-frame only. The data show 2 million to 2.5 million clones, just over 90% seen once. The sequencing sample was made of naive CD8+ T cells from PBMCs. The receptor comes from a man between 18 and 35 years old in good health. Some clones in this sample may be carry-over from other donors' samples.

In DNA form, the CDR3 reads TGTGCCAGCAGCATCCATCCGTTCAAGGGGGGGAGTGAAAAACTGTTTTTT. The encoded protein is CASSIHPFKGGSEKLFF. This chain connects TRBV7-2 to TRBJ1-4, with D maybe TRBD1 (6 bases). The CDR3 runs to 17 residues. V lost 5 bases, J lost 7 bases, and 23 bases lay in between. Germline-derived CDR1 and CDR2 are SGHTA and FQGNSA.